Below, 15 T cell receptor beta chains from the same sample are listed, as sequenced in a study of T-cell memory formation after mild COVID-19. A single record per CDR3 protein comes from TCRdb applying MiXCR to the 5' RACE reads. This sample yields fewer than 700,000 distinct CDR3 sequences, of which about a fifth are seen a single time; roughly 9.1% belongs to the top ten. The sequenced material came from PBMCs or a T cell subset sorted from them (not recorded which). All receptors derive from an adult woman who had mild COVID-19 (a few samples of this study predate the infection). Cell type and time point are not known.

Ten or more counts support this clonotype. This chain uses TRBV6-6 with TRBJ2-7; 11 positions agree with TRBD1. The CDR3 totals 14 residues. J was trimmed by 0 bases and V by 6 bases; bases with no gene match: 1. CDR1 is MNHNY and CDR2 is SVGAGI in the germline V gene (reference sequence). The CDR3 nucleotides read TGTGCCAGCAGCGGGACAGGGGGCTCCTACGAGCAGTACTTC. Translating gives CASSGTGGSYEQYF.

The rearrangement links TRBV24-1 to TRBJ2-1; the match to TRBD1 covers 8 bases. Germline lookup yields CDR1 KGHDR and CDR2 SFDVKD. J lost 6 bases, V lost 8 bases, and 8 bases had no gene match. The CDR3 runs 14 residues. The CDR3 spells CATTDDRGGNEQFF. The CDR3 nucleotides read TGTGCCACCACCGATGACAGGGGAGGCAATGAGCAGTTCTTC.

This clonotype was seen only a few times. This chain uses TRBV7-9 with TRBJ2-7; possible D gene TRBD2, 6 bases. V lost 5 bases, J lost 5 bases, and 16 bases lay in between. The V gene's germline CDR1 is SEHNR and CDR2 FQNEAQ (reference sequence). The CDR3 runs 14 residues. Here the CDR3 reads CASSLEEGPNEQYF. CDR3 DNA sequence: TGTGCCAGCAGCCTAGAGGAGGGACCGAACGAGCAGTACTTC.

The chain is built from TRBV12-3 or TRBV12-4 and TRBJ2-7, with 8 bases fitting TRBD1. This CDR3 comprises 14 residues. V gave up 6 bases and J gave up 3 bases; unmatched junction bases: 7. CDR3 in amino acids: CASSGTGELYEQYF. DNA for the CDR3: TGTGCCAGCAGCGGGACAGGTGAACTCTACGAGCAGTACTTC.

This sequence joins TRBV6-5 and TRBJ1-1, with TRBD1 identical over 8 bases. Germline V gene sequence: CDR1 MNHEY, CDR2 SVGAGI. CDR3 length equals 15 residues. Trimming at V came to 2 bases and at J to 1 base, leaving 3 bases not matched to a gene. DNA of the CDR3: TGTGCCAGCAGTTACCAGGGGGCTCCGAACACTGAAGCTTTCTTT. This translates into CASSYQGAPNTEAFF.

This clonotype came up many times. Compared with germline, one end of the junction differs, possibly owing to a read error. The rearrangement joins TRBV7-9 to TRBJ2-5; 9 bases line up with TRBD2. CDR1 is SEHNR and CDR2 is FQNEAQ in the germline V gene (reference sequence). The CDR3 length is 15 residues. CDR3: CASSLAGARGETQYF. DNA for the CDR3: TGTGCCAGCAGTTTAGCGGGGGCCCGCGGAGAGACCCAGTACTTC.

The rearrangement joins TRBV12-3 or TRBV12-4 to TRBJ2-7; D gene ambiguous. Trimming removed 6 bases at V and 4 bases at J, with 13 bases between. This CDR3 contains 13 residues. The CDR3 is CASSLRTTYEQYF. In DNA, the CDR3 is TGTGCCAGCAGCTTAAGGACGACATACGAGCAGTACTTC.

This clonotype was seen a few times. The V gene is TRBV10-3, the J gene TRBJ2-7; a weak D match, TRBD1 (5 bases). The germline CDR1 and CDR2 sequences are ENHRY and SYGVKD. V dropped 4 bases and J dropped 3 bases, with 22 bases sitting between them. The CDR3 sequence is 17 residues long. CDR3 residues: CAISVVPPPSRDYEQYF. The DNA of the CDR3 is TGTGCCATCAGTGTGGTTCCCCCCCCCTCCAGGGACTACGAGCAGTACTTC.

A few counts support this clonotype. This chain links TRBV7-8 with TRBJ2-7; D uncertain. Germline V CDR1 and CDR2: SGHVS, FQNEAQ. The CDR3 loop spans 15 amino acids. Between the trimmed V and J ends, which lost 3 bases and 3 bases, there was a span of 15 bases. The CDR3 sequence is CASSLMKRLGYEQYF. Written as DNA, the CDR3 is TGTGCCAGCAGCTTGATGAAGAGGTTGGGCTACGAGCAGTACTTC.

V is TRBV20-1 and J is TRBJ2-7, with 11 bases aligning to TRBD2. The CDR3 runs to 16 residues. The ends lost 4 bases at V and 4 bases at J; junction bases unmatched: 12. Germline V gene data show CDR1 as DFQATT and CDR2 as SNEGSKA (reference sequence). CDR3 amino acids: CSATISGLAEIYEQYF. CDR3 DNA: TGCAGTGCTACTATTTCGGGACTAGCGGAAATATACGAGCAGTACTTC.

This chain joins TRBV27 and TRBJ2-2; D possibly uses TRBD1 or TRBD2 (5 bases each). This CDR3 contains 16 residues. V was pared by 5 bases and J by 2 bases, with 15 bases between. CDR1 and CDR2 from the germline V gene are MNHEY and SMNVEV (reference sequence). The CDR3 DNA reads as TGTGCCAGCAGTCCCTCGACGGGACCCAACACCGGGGAGCTGTTTTTT. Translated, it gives CASSPSTGPNTGELFF.

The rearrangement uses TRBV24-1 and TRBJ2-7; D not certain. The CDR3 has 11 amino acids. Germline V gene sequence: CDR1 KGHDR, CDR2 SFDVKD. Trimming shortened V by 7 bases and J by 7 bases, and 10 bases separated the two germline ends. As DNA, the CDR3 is TGTGCCACCAGCGGCCGAGCAGAGCAGTACTTC. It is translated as CATSGRAEQYF.

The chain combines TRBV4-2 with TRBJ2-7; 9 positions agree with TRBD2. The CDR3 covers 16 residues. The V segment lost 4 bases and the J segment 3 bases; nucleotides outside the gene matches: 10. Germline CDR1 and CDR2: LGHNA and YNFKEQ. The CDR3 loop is CASSPRGGGALYEQYF. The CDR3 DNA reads TGTGCCAGCAGCCCTCGGGGCGGGGGGGCCCTCTACGAGCAGTACTTC.

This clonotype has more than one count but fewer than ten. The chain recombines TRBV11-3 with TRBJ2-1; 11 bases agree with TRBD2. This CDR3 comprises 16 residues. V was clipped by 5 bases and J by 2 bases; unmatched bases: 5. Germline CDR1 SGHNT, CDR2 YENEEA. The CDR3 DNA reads TGTGCCAGCAGCCAGGTAGCGGGAGGGCCCTACAATGAGCAGTTCTTC. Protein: CASSQVAGGPYNEQFF.

CDR3 sequence: CSGGDVRSSYEQYF. Here the CDR3 DNA reads TGCAGCGGAGGGGACGTACGGAGCTCCTACGAGCAGTACTTC. The V call is TRBV29-1, the J call TRBJ2-7; D possibly matches TRBD1 or TRBD2 (5 bases each). This CDR3 has 14 amino acids. The germline CDR1 and CDR2 sequences are SQVTM and ANQGSEA. With 7 bases removed from V and 0 bases from J, the gap between germline ends came to 16 bases.